Listed here are 10 T cell receptor beta chains from one sample, sequenced in a study of cytomegalovirus exposure and HLA in healthy donors. The PCR ran on 60 Vbeta and 13 Jbeta primers. The data were produced by immunoSEQ multiplex PCR, yet TCRdb's version contains in-frame clones alone and is incomplete. The data hold about 120,000 clones, with 60% to 85% observed a single time. Sequenced input: PBMCs. These TCRs come from a woman aged 40 to 50 in good health and CMV-seropositive.

The chain recombines TRBV7-3 with TRBJ2-3, with TRBD2 matching 9 bases. CDR1 SGHTA and CDR2 FQGTGA come from the germline V gene. The V segment lost 4 bases and the J segment 5 bases; nucleotides outside the gene matches: 7. The CDR3 contains 15 residues. The DNA for the CDR3 is TGTGCCAGCAGCTCCGGGGCGGGGGGGGGAGATACGCAGTATTTT. It is translated as CASSSGAGGGDTQYF.

This clone has just one count. The chain combines TRBV7-7 with TRBJ2-2; 9 nucleotides line up with TRBD2. The CDR3 runs to 16 residues. J gave up 5 bases and V 5 bases, and 9 bases lay outside the gene matches. CDR1 and CDR2 from the germline V gene are SSHAT and FNYEAQ (reference sequence). In DNA form, the CDR3 reads TGTGCCAGCAGCCCCCTTGGCGGGGGGGCGACCGGGGAGCTGTTTTTT. Translation gives CASSPLGGGATGELFF. Complete variable domain (other parts from reference TRBV7-7 and TRBJ2-2): GAGVSQSPRYKVTKRGQDVTLRCDPISSHATLYWYQQALGQGPEFLTYFNYEAQPDKSGLPSDRFSAERPEGSISTLTIQRTEQRDSAMYRCASSPLGGGATGELFFGEGSRLTVL.

The chain combines TRBV6-1 with TRBJ2-3; TRBD1 matches 8 bases. Germline V gene data show CDR1 as MNHNS and CDR2 as SASEGT. This CDR3 region has 16 residues. The J segment lost 3 bases and the V segment lost 3 bases, leaving 8 bases of the junction unmatched. The DNA of the CDR3 is TGTGCCAGCAGTGATGTGGACAGGGTCAGGACAGATACGCAGTATTTT. Amino acids: CASSDVDRVRTDTQYF.

The chain has TRBV18 and TRBJ2-7; 10 bases are a match to TRBD1. Germline CDR1 KGHSH, CDR2 LQKENI. With 3 bases clipped from V and 4 bases from J, the junction kept 6 bases outside the gene matches. The CDR3 is 15 residues long. The CDR3, as DNA: TGTGCCAGCTCACCTTTGACAGGGGGCAGTTACGAGCAGTACTTC. Its translation: CASSPLTGGSYEQYF.

This chain links TRBV7-9 with TRBJ2-7, with D uncertain. In germline, CDR1 is SEHNR, CDR2 FQNEAQ (reference sequence). There are 13 residues in the CDR3. With 8 bases removed from V and 6 bases from J, the gap between germline ends came to 17 bases. This CDR3 is CASGIDLGPEQYF. The CDR3 DNA reads as TGTGCCAGCGGTATCGACCTTGGGCCCGAGCAGTACTTC.

The chain is built from TRBV2 and TRBJ1-4; TRBD1 agrees at 10 bases. V lost 6 bases to trimming and J lost 7 bases; unmatched junction nucleotides: 11. Germline V gene sequence: CDR1 SNHLY, CDR2 FYNNEI. There are 16 residues in the CDR3. CDR3 nucleotide sequence: TGTGCCAGCAGGGCTAGACGGGACAGGGGCCCTGAAAAACTGTTTTTT. This encodes CASRARRDRGPEKLFF.

This clone was seen more than once but under ten times. V usage is TRBV7-2 and J usage is TRBJ2-3; D unclear. V lost 2 bases, J lost 5 bases, and 2 bases lay in between. This CDR3 region has 11 residues. CDR1 is SGHTA and CDR2 is FQGNSA in the germline V gene. CDR3 amino acids: CASSLQDTQYF. CDR3 coding DNA: TGTGCCAGCAGCTTACAAGATACGCAGTATTTT.

This chain uses TRBV19 with TRBJ1-1; 10 bases line up with TRBD1. Germline CDR1 reads LNHDA; CDR2 reads SQIVND (reference sequence). The V and J ends lost 0 bases and 7 bases, in that order; junction bases with no gene match: 11. The CDR3 spans 17 residues. CDR3 region: CASSIDGTGDLRGEAFF. CDR3 nucleotide sequence: TGTGCCAGTAGTATAGACGGGACAGGGGACCTTCGTGGTGAAGCTTTCTTT.

The chain uses TRBV29-1 and TRBJ1-1; TRBD1 matches 7 bases. The CDR3 has 13 residues. CDR1 and CDR2 (germline): SQVTM, ANQGSEA. Germline trimming cut 7 bases from V and 0 bases from J; bases unmatched to any gene: 5. CDR3 sequence: CSGSQGMNTEAFF. The CDR3 DNA reads as TGCAGCGGCTCACAGGGGATGAACACTGAAGCTTTCTTT. The variable domain in full, completed from reference TRBV29-1 and TRBJ1-1, reads SAVISQKPSRDICQRGTSLTIQCQVDSQVTMMFWYRQQPGQSLTLIATANQGSEATYESGFVIDKFPISRPNLTFSTLTVSNMSPEDSSIYLCSGSQGMNTEAFFGQGTRLTVV.

This clone was counted only a few times. The CDR3 spells CASSPQSLAGLETQYF. CDR3 nucleotides: TGTGCCAGTAGTCCTCAATCCCTAGCGGGACTCGAGACCCAGTACTTC. The V gene is TRBV19, the J gene TRBJ2-5; 9 bases fit TRBD2. Germline assignment: CDR1 LNHDA and CDR2 SQIVND (reference sequence). V lost 5 bases, J lost 5 bases, and 12 bases stayed unmatched. CDR3 length equals 16 residues.